This entry is about one T cell receptor beta chain. Its antigen is not known. TCRdb's copy holds only in-frame clones and misses some; the assay was immunoSEQ multiplex PCR. Here the sample spans roughly 150,000 clones, approximately 86% being singletons. This sample is part of a study of T cell responses to AZD1222 COVID-19 vaccine. The trim removed 4 bases at V and 3 bases at J, leaving 2 bases unmatched. Per germline, CDR1 MNHEY and CDR2 SMNVEV (reference sequence). This CDR3 region has 14 residues. Study-wide findings and caveats: Of spike-specific TCRs, nearly half reportedly target regions left unmutated in variants. Seropositive at baseline were only a handful of AZD1222 recipients. Donor demographics were predominantly white British with a female majority; clonal diversity may be underestimated. With dominance at 160-218 and 743-854, vaccine-associated CD4 TCRs spanned spike.

The sequences come from peripheral blood, collected on day 0 of AZD1222 vaccination. The chain joins TRBV27 to TRBJ1-1; 10 bases align to TRBD1. The clonotype originates from an adult in good health. The CDR3 bases are TGTGCCAGCAGTTACGGGACAGGGGACACTGAAGCTTTCTTT. Amino acid sequence: CASSYGTGDTEAFF.